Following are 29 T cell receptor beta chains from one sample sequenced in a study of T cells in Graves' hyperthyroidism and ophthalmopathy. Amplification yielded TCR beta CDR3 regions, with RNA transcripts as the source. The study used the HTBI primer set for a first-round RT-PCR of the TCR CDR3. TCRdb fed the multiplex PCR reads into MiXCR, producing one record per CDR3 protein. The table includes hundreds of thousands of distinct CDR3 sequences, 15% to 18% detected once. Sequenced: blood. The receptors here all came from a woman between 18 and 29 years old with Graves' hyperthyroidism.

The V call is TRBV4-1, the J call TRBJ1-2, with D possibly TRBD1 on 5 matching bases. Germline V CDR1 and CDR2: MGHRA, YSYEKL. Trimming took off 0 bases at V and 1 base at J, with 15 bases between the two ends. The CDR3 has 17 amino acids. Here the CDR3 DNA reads TGCGCCAGCAGCCAAGATCAAGTAGGAGGGGTTAACTATGGCTACACCTTC. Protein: CASSQDQVGGVNYGYTF.

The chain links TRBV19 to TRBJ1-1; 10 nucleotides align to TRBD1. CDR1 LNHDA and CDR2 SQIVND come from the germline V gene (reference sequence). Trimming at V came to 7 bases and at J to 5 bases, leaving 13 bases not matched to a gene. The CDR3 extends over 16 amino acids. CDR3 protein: CASTEWGRDRGTEAFF. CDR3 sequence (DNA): TGTGCCAGTACCGAATGGGGCAGGGACAGGGGTACTGAAGCTTTCTTT.

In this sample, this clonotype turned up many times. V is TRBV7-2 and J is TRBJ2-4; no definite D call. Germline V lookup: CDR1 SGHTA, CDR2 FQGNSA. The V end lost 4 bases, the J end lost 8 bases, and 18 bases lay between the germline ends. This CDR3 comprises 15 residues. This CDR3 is CASSSGPTPGHIQYF. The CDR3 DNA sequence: TGTGCCAGCAGCTCTGGACCGACCCCGGGCCACATTCAGTACTTC.

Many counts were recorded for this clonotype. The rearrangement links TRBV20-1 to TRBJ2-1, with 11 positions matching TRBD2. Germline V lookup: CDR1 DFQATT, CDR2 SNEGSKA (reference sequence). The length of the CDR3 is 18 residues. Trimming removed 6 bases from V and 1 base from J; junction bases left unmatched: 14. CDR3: CSALRILGLAGSYNEQFF. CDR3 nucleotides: TGCAGTGCCCTCAGAATCCTAGGACTAGCGGGTTCCTACAATGAGCAGTTCTTC.

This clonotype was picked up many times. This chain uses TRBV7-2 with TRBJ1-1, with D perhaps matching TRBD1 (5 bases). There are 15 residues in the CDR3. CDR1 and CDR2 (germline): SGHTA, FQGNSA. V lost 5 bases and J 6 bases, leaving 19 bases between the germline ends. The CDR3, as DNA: TGTGCCAGCAGCCCCGGGGGGGTGGGGAGCCCTGAAGCTTTCTTT. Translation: CASSPGGVGSPEAFF. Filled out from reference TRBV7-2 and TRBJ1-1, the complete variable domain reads GAGVSQSPSNKVTEKGKDVELRCDPISGHTALYWYRQSLGQGLEFLIYFQGNSAPDKSGLPSDRFSAERTGGSVSTLTIQRTQQEDSAVYLCASSPGGVGSPEAFFGQGTRLTVV.

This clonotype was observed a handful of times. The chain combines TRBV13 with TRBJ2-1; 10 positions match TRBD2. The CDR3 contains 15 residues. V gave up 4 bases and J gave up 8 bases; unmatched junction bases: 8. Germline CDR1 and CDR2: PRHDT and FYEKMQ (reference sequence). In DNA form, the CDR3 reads TGTGCCAGCAGCTCACTAGCGGGATTAGTCCATGAGCAGTTCTTC. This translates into CASSSLAGLVHEQFF.

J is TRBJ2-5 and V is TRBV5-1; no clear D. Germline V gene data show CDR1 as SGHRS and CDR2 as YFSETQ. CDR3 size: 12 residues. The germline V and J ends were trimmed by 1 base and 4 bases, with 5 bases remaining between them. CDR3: CASSLLLETQYF. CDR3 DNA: TGCGCCAGCAGCTTGCTTTTAGAGACCCAGTACTTC. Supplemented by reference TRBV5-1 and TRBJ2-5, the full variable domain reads KAGVTQTPRYLIKTRGQQVTLSCSPISGHRSVSWYQQTPGQGLQFLFEYFSETQRNKGNFPGRFSGRQFSNSRSEMNVSTLELGDSALYLCASSLLLETQYFGPGTRLLVL.

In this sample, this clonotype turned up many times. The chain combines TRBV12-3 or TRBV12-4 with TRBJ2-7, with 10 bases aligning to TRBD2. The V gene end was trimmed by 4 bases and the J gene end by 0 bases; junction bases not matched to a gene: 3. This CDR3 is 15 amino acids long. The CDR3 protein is CASSSTSGHSYEQYF. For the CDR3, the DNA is TGTGCCAGCAGTTCGACTAGCGGGCACTCCTACGAGCAGTACTTC.

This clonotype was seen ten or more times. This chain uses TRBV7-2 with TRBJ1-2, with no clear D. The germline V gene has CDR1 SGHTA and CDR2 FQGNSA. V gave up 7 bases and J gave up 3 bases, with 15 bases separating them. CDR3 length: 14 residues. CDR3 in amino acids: CASTSVWGYYGYTF. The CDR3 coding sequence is TGTGCCAGCACCTCCGTTTGGGGTTACTATGGCTACACCTTC.

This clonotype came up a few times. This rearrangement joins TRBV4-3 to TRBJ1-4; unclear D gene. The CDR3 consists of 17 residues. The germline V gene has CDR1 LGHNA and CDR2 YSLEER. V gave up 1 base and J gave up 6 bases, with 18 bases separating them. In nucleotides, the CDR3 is TGCGCCAGCAGCCAAGTTCCTCGAAGGGTAGGCTATGAAAAACTGTTTTTT. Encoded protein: CASSQVPRRVGYEKLFF.

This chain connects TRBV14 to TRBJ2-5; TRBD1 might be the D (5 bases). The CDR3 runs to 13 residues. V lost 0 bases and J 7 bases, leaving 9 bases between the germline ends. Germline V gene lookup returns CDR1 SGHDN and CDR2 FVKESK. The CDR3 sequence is CASSQDRVGTQYF. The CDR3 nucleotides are TGTGCCAGCAGCCAAGACAGGGTAGGGACCCAGTACTTC.

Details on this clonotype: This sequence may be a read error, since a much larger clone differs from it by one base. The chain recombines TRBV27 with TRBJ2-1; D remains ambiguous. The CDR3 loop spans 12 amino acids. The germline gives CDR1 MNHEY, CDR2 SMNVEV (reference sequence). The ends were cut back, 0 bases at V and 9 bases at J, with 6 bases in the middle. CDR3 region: CASSLSISEQFF. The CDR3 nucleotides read TGTGCCAGCAGTTTATCGATCAGTGAGCAGTTCTTC.

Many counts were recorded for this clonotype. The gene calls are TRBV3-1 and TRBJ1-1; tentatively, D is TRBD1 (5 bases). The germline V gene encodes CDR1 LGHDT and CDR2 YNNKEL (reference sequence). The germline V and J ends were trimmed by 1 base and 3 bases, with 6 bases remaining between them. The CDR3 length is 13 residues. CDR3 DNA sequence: TGTGCCAGCAGCCAAGGGGGGGACACTGAAGCTTTCTTT. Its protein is CASSQGGDTEAFF. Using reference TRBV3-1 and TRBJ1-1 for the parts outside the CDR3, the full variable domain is DTAVSQTPKYLVTQMGNDKSIKCEQNLGHDTMYWYKQDSKKFLKIMFSYNNKELIINETVPNRFSPKSPDKAHLNLHINSLELGDSAVYFCASSQGGDTEAFFGQGTRLTVV.

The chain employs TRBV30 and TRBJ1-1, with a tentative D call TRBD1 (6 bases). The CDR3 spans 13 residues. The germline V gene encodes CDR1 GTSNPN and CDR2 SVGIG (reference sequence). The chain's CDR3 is CDRTPQGSTEAFF. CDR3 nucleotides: TGTGACAGAACCCCACAGGGAAGTACTGAAGCTTTCTTT. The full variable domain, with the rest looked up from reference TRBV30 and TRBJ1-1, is SQTIHQWPATLVQPVGSPLSLECTVEGTSNPNLYWYRQAAGRGLQLLFYSVGIGQISSEVPQNLSASRPQDRQFILSSKKLLLSDSGFYLCDRTPQGSTEAFFGQGTRLTVV.

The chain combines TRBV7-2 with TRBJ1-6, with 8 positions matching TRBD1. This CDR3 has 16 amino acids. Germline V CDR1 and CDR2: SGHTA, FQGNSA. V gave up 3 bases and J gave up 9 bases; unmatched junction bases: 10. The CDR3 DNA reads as TGTGCCAGCAGCTTGGACCGGGACAGGTTAGGTTCACCCCTCCACTTT. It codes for CASSLDRDRLGSPLHF.

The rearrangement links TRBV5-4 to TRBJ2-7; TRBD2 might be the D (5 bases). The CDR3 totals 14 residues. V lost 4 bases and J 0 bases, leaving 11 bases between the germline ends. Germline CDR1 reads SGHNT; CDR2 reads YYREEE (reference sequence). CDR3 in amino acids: CASSPLGSSYEQYF. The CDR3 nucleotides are TGTGCCAGCAGCCCCCTTGGGAGCTCCTACGAGCAGTACTTC.

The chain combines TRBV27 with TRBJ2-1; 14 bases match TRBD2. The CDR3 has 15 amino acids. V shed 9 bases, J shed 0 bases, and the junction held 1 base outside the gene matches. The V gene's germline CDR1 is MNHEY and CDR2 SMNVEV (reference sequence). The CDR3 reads CASGTSGSSYNEQFF. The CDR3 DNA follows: TGTGCCAGTGGGACTAGCGGGAGCTCCTACAATGAGCAGTTCTTC.

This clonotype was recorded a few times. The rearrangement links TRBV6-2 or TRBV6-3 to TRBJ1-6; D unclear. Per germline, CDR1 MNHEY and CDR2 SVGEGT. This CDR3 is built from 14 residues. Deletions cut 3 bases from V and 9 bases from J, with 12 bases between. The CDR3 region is CASSYLAGFSPLHF. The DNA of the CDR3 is TGTGCCAGCAGTTATTTGGCGGGGTTTTCACCCCTCCACTTT.

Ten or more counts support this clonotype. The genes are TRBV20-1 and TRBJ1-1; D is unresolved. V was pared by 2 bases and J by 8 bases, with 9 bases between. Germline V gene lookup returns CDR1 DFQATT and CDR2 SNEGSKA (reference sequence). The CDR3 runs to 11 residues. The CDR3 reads CSARPIVEAFF. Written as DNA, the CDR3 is TGCAGTGCTAGACCCATTGTAGAAGCTTTCTTT.

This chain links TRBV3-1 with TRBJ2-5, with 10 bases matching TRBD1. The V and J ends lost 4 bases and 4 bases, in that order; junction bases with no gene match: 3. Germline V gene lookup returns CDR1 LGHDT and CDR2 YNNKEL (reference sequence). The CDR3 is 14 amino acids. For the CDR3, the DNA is TGTGCCAGCAGCCGCGGGACAGGGGTAGAGACCCAGTACTTC. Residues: CASSRGTGVETQYF.

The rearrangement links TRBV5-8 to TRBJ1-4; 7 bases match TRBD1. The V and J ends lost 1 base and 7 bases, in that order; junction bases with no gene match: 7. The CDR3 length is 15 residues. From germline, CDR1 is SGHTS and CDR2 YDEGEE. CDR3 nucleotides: TGTGCCAGCAGCTTGAGACAGGGCCGGGGTGAAAAACTGTTTTTT. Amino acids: CASSLRQGRGEKLFF.

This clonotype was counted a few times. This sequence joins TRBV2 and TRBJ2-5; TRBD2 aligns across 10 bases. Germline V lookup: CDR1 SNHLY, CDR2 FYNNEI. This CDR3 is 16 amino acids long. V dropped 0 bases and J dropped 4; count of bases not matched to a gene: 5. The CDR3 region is CASSEAGLAGAETQYF. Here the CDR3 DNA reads TGTGCCAGCAGTGAAGCAGGGCTAGCGGGAGCAGAGACCCAGTACTTC.

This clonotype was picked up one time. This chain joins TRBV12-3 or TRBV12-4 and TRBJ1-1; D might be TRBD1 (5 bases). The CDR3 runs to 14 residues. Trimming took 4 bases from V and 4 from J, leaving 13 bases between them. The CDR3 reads CASSSGGLITEAFF. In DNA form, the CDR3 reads TGTGCCAGCAGTTCTGGGGGACTGATCACTGAAGCTTTCTTT.

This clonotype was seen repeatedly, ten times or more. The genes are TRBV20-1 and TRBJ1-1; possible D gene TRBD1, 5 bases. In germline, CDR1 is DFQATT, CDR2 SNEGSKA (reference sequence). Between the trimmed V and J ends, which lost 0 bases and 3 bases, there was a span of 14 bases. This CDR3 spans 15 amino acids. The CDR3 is CSAREAGREDTEAFF. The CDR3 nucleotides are TGCAGTGCTAGAGAGGCAGGCAGGGAGGACACTGAAGCTTTCTTT.

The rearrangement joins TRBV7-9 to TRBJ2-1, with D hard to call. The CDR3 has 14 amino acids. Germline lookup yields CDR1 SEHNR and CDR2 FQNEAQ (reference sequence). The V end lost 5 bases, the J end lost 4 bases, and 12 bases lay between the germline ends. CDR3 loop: CASSGISTYNEQFF. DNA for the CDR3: TGTGCCAGCAGCGGGATCAGTACTTACAATGAGCAGTTCTTC.

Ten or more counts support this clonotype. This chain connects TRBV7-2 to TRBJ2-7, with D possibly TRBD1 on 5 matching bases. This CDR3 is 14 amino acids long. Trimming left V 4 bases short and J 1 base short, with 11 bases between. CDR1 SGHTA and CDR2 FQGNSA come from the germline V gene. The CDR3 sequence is CASSSQVQSYEQYF. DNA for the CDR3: TGTGCCAGCAGCTCACAGGTTCAATCCTACGAGCAGTACTTC.

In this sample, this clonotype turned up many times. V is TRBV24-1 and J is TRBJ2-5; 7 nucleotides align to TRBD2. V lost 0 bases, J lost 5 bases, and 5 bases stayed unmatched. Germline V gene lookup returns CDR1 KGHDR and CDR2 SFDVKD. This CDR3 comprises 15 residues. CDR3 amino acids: CATSDLKAGVETQYF. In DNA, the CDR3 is TGTGCCACCAGTGATTTGAAGGCGGGAGTGGAGACCCAGTACTTC.

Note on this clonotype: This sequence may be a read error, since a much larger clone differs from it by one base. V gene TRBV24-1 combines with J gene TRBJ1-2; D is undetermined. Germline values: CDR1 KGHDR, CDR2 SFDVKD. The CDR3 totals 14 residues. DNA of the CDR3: TGTGGCACCAGTGACCTGGACGTCAACTATGGCTACACCTTC. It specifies CGTSDLDVNYGYTF.

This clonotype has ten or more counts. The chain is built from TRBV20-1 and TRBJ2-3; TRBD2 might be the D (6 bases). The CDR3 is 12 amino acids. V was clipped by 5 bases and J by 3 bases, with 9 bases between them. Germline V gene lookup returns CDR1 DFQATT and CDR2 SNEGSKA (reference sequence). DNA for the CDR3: TGCAGTGCTCTTAGCGGTACAGATACGCAGTATTTT. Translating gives CSALSGTDTQYF.